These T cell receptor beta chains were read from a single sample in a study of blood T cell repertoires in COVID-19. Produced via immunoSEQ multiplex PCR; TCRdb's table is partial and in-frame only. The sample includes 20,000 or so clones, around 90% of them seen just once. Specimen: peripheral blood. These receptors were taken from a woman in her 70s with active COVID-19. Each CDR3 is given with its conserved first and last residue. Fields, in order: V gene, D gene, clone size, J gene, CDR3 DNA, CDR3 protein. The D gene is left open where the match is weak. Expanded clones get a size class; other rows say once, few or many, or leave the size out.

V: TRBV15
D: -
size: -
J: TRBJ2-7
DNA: TGTGCCACCAGCAGAGAATGGCAGGCCTACGAGCAGTACTTC
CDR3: CATSREWQAYEQYF

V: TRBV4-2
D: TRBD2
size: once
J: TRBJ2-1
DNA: TGTGCCAGCAGCCGTAGCGGGAGCTCCTACAATGAGCAGTTCTTC
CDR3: CASSRSGSSYNEQFF

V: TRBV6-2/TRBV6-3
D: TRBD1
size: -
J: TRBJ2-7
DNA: TGTGCCAGCAGTTACCTACCTACAGGGGCCTATTCCTACGAGCAGTACTTC
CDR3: CASSYLPTGAYSYEQYF

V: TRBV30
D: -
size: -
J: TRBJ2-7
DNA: TGTGCCTGGAAAAAACAGGGTTCCTACGAGCAGTACTTC
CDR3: CAWKKQGSYEQYF

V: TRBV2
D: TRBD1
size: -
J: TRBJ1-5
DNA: TGTGCCAGCAGTCCGGACAGGGGTAACAATCAGCCCCAGCATTTT
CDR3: CASSPDRGNNQPQHF

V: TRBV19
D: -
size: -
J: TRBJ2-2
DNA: TGTGCCAGTAGTATAGCCCGGAGGGTAGGCACCGGGGAGCTGTTTTTT
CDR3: CASSIARRVGTGELFF

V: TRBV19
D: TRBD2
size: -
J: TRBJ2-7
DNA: TGTGCCAGTAGTATTTACATCGCCGCCAGCGGGAGCCACGAGCAGTACTTC
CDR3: CASSIYIAASGSHEQYF

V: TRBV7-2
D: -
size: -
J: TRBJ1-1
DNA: TGTGCCAGCAGCCCCCCGGGAGGGCAACGAACTGAAGCTTTCTTT
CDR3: CASSPPGGQRTEAFF

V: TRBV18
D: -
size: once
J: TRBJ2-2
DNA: TGTGCCAGCTCACCCCAGGGGAACACCGGGGAGCTGTTTTTT
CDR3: CASSPQGNTGELFF

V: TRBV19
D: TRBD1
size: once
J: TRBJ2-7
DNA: TGTGCCAGTAGTATACAGGGGGTTACCTACGAGCAGTACTTC
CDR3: CASSIQGVTYEQYF

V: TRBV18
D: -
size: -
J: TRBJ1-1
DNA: TGTGCCAGCTCACCATCTATGGGGCTCATCACTGAAGCTTTCTTT
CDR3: CASSPSMGLITEAFF

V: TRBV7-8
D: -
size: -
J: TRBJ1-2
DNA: TGTGCCAGCAGCTTAAACCGGGACATCTATGGCTACACCTTC
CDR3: CASSLNRDIYGYTF

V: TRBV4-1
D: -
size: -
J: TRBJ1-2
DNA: TGCGCCAGCAGCCCCAGCGTTGTATCCAACTATGGCTACACCTTC
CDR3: CASSPSVVSNYGYTF

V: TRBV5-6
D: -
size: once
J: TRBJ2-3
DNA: TGTGCCAGCAGCTACCGGTCCGGGAGAGGAGATACGCAGTATTTT
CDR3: CASSYRSGRGDTQYF

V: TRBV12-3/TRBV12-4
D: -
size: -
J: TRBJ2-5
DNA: TGTGCCAGCAGTTTAGGGGGAGGAGAGACCCAGTACTTC
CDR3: CASSLGGGETQYF

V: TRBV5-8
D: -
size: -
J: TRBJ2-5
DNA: TGTGCCAGCAGCTCGGGTCTTATCTCCGGCGAGACCCAGTACTTC
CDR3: CASSSGLISGETQYF

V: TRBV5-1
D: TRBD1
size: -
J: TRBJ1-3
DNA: TGCGCCAGCAGCTGGACAGGGGAAGGAAACACCATATATTTT
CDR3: CASSWTGEGNTIYF

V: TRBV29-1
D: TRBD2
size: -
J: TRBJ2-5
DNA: TGCAGCGTTGTGGTGTCTGGCGGGAGGGCAGAGACCCAGTACTTC
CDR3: CSVVVSGGRAETQYF

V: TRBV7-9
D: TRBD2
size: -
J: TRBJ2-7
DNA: TGTGCCAGCAGTCGGACTAGCGCCTCCTACGAGCAGTACTTC
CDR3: CASSRTSASYEQYF

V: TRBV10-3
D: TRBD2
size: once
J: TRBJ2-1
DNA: TGTGCCATCAGTGATCGGCGACTAGCGGGATGGAATGAGCAGTTCTTC
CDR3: CAISDRRLAGWNEQFF

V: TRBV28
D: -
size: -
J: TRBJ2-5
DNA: TGTGCCAGCAGTCAAGGGTCGAGCAGGGGAGAGACCCAGTACTTC
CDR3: CASSQGSSRGETQYF

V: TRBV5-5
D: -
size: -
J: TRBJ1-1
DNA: TGTGCCAGCAGCTCGCCGGGACGGGGAGGCACTGAAGCTTTCTTT
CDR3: CASSSPGRGGTEAFF

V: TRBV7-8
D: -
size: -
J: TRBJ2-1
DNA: TGTGCCAGCAGCCCTCGGGCTGGGGGGTTCGGGGACAATGAGCAGTTCTTC
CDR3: CASSPRAGGFGDNEQFF

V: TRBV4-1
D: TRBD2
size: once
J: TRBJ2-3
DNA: TGCGCCAGCAGCCAAGATTTAGGTCCAAGCGGGAGGGTTACAGATACGCAGTATTTT
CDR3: CASSQDLGPSGRVTDTQYF

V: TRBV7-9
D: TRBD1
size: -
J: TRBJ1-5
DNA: TGTGCCAGCAGCTTAGGCGGACAGGGAGTTCAGCCCCAGCATTTT
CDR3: CASSLGGQGVQPQHF

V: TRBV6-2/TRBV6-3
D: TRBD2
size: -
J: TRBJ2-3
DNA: TGTGCCAGCAGTATCGGGACTAGCGGGATGTACGATCGTACGCAGTATTTT
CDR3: CASSIGTSGMYDRTQYF

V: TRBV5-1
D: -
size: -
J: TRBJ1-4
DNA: TGCGCCAGCAGCTCCAGTGATACTAATGAAAAACTGTTTTTT
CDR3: CASSSSDTNEKLFF

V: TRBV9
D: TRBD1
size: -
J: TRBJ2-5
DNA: TGTGCCAGCAGCAAAAGGACAGGGGGCAGTCTGGGAGAGACCCAGTACTTC
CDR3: CASSKRTGGSLGETQYF

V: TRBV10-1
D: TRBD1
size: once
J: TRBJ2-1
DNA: TGCGCCAGCAGTGGACAGGGGGCCTACAATGAGCAGTTCTTC
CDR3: CASSGQGAYNEQFF

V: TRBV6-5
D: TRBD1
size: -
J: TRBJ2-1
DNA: TGTGCCGTAGCCGGGACAGGGGTCAATGAGCAGTTCTTC
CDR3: CAVAGTGVNEQFF

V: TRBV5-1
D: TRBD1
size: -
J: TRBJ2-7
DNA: TGCGCCAGCAGCTTGCGGACAGGGGGCTCTTGGGGAAACTACGAGCAGTACTTC
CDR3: CASSLRTGGSWGNYEQYF

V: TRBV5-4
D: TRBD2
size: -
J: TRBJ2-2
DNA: TGTGCCAGCAGCTTGTGGCTAGCGGGGAACACCGGGGAGCTGTTTTTT
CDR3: CASSLWLAGNTGELFF

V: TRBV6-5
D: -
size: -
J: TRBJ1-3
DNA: TGTGCCAGCAGGACCTTTGGGGGGGATGGAAACACCATATATTTT
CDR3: CASRTFGGDGNTIYF

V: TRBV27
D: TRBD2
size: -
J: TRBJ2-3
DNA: TGTGCCAGCAGCCCGATGGGAGGGCTCACAGATACGCAGTATTTT
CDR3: CASSPMGGLTDTQYF

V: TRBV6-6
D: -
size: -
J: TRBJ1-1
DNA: TGTGCCAGCAGTTACACCGACAGACGAACCACTGAAGCTTTCTTT
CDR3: CASSYTDRRTTEAFF

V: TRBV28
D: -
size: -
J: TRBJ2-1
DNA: TGTGCCAGCGGAATAAGGGGGCAGTTCTTC
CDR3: CASGIRGQFF

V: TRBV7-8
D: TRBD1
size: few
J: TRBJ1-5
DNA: TGTGCCAGCAGTCGGGACAGGACGAACAATCAGCCCCAGCATTTT
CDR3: CASSRDRTNNQPQHF

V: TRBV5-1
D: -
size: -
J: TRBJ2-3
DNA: TGCGCCAGCAACTGGGACGGGAGCTCAGATACGCAGTATTTT
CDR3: CASNWDGSSDTQYF

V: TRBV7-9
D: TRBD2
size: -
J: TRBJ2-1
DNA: TGTGCCAGCAGCTCAGGACTAGCGGGGACGCAAAAGCGGTTCTTC
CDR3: CASSSGLAGTQKRFF

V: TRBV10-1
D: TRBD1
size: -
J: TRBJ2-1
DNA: TGCGCCAGCAGTCTAAGGACAGGGAAGAATGAGCAGTTCTTC
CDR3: CASSLRTGKNEQFF

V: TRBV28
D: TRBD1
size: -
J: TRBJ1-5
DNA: TGTGCCAGCAGTTTGTTGACAGGGGGCGATCAGCCCCAGCATTTT
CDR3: CASSLLTGGDQPQHF

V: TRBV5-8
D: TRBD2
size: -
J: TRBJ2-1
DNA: TGTGCCAGCAGCACATGGACTAGCGGGAGGGCCGCTGAGCAGTTCTTC
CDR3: CASSTWTSGRAAEQFF

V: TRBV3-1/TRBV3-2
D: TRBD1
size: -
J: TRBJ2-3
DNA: TGTGCCAGCAGCCAAGACAGGGGGCGATCAGATACGCAGTATTTT
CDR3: CASSQDRGRSDTQYF

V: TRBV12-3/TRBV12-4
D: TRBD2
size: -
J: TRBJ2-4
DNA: TGTGCCAGCAGCTGGGGGGGACGGAACATTCAGTACTTC
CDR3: CASSWGGRNIQYF